The 15 T cell receptor beta chains presented below share a single source sample, sequenced in a study of OX40 agonist ivuxolimab in advanced cancers. The data were produced by immunoSEQ multiplex PCR, yet TCRdb's version contains in-frame clones alone and is incomplete. The sample consists of fewer than 25,000 clones, 75% to 90% of them appearing once. The sample in question was CD4+ or CD8+ T cells sorted from blood, obtained in a trial of the OX40 agonist ivuxolimab. The receptors shown here come from an adult with an advanced solid tumor such as melanoma, head and neck, liver or kidney cancer.

The J gene is TRBJ2-3, the V gene TRBV25-1; D unclear. CDR3 length: 15 amino acids. V lost 2 bases and J 1 base, leaving 10 bases between the germline ends. Germline V CDR1 and CDR2: MGHDK, SYGVNS. The CDR3 sequence is CASSEARGGTDTQYF. DNA for the CDR3: TGTGCCAGCAGTGAAGCGAGAGGCGGCACAGATACGCAGTATTTT.

This clone was recorded once. A junction boundary mismatches the germline segment, possibly from a read error. The CDR3 is CASSLGGHGSNEQFF. CDR3 nucleotide sequence: TGTGCTAGCAGCTTAGGGGGACACGGGTCCAATGAGCAGTTCTTC. This chain joins TRBV7-7 and TRBJ2-1; D possibly corresponds to TRBD1 (6 bases). The CDR3 has 15 amino acids. Germline V gene data show CDR1 as SSHAT and CDR2 as FNYEAQ (reference sequence).

In DNA form, the CDR3 reads TGTGCCAGCAGTTACATACAGGGTAGTGGAAACACCATATATTTT. Protein product: CASSYIQGSGNTIYF. This chain connects TRBV6-6 to TRBJ1-3, with a tentative D call TRBD1 (6 bases). The CDR3 has 15 residues. V lost 2 bases and J lost 3, with 11 bases in between. Per the germline V gene, CDR1 is MNHNY and CDR2 is SVGAGI (reference sequence).

This chain links TRBV7-3 with TRBJ2-1; 13 bases map to TRBD2. The V gene's germline CDR1 is SGHTA and CDR2 FQGTGA. CDR3 size: 14 residues. J was trimmed by 9 bases and V by 5 bases; bases with no gene match: 4. The CDR3 is CASSRTSGRGEQFF. CDR3 DNA: TGTGCCAGCAGCCGGACTAGCGGGAGAGGTGAGCAGTTCTTC.

The chain carries TRBV5-1 and TRBJ2-2, with unresolved D. This CDR3 comprises 15 residues. CDR1 and CDR2 from the germline V gene are SGHRS and YFSETQ. V gave up 5 bases and J gave up 0 bases, with 11 bases separating them. The CDR3: CASRVEASNTGELFF. In DNA, the CDR3 is TGCGCCAGCAGGGTCGAAGCGTCGAACACCGGGGAGCTGTTTTTT.

This chain uses TRBV28 with TRBJ2-7; TRBD2 agrees at 7 bases. Germline assignment: CDR1 MDHEN and CDR2 SYDVKM. This CDR3 spans 15 amino acids. V gave up 4 bases and J gave up 6 bases; unmatched junction bases: 12. Here the CDR3 DNA reads TGTGCCAGCAGTTGGGGAGGGGCCTCCGGGGGCGAGCAGTACTTC. This encodes CASSWGGASGGEQYF.

The chain carries TRBV7-3 and TRBJ2-3; 8 nucleotides line up with TRBD1. V dropped 5 bases and J dropped 4; count of bases not matched to a gene: 5. In germline, CDR1 is SGHTA, CDR2 FQGTGA. CDR3 size: 14 residues. The DNA of the CDR3 is TGTGCCAGCAGCCGTGGACAGGGAGCAGATACGCAGTATTTT. Protein sequence: CASSRGQGADTQYF. Variable domain in full (rest from reference TRBV7-3 and TRBJ2-3): GAGVSQTPSNKVTEKGKYVELRCDPISGHTALYWYRQSLGQGPEFLIYFQGTGAADDSGLPNDRFFAVRPEGSVSTLKIQRTERGDSAVYLCASSRGQGADTQYFGPGTRLTVL.

V and J are TRBV7-8 and TRBJ2-1; D assignment may be TRBD1 or TRBD2 (5 bases each). Trimming took 4 bases from V and 5 from J, leaving 27 bases between them. Germline V CDR1 and CDR2: SGHVS, FQNEAQ. The CDR3 extends over 19 amino acids. CDR3 coding DNA: TGTGCCAGCAGCTCCCGGGGCCCTCTCCAGCTACGAACTAACAATGAGCAGTTCTTC. Amino acids: CASSSRGPLQLRTNNEQFF.

This clone was found a few times. This sequence joins TRBV28 and TRBJ1-2, with D possibly matching TRBD1 (5 bases). The CDR3 totals 14 residues. In germline, CDR1 is MDHEN, CDR2 SYDVKM. V was trimmed by 5 bases and J by 4 bases, leaving 14 bases between them. CDR3 region: CASSDITGTYGYTF. The CDR3 nucleotides read TGTGCCAGCAGTGACATAACCGGGACCTATGGCTACACCTTC.

The chain carries TRBV5-5 and TRBJ1-5; D may be TRBD1 (5 bases). CDR1 is SGHKS, CDR2 YYEKEE, per germline (reference sequence). The CDR3 spans 17 residues. Trimming stripped 3 bases from V and 6 bases from J, with 22 bases between. CDR3 DNA sequence: TGTGCCAGCAGCTCCACTGGGGACTCCGGTAGGGCTCAGCCCCAGCATTTT. Protein sequence: CASSSTGDSGRAQPQHF.

CDR3 nucleotide sequence: TGTGCCAGCACGTTCAGGGGGCCGAACACTGAAGCTTTCTTT. It codes for CASTFRGPNTEAFF. The chain has TRBV6-1 and TRBJ1-1, with 8 nucleotides matching TRBD1. From germline, CDR1 is MNHNS and CDR2 SASEGT. Trimming at V came to 7 bases and at J to 1 base, leaving 5 bases not matched to a gene. The CDR3 consists of 14 residues.

This clone was recorded a few times. The chain employs TRBV27 and TRBJ1-6; a weak D match, TRBD1 (6 bases). There are 14 residues in the CDR3. Germline V gene lookup returns CDR1 MNHEY and CDR2 SMNVEV (reference sequence). Trimming took off 6 bases at V and 10 bases at J, with 16 bases between the two ends. The CDR3 loop reads CASRHRDGDSPLHF. The CDR3 DNA is TGTGCCAGCAGACACAGGGATGGGGACTCACCCCTCCACTTT.

The chain joins TRBV7-8 to TRBJ1-1; tentative D call: TRBD1 (6 bases). CDR1 is SGHVS, CDR2 FQNEAQ, per germline. Trimming took off 4 bases at V and 5 bases at J, with 17 bases between the two ends. The CDR3 is made up of 15 amino acids. The CDR3 bases are TGTGCCAGCAGCTCCCTAGGGGCAGGGGTAACTGAAGCTTTCTTT. Encoded protein: CASSSLGAGVTEAFF.

The chain employs TRBV4-3 and TRBJ2-2; TRBD2 might be the D (6 bases). Germline CDR1 LGHNA, CDR2 YSLEER. V was shortened by 3 bases and J by 3 bases, with 11 bases between the two germline ends. The CDR3 is made up of 15 amino acids. The CDR3 DNA reads as TGCGCCAGCAGCCAGCTGGGAGGAGACACCGGGGAGCTGTTTTTT. It specifies CASSQLGGDTGELFF.

The chain combines TRBV6-1 with TRBJ1-4; D unresolved. The CDR3 loop spans 12 amino acids. CDR1 is MNHNS, CDR2 SASEGT, per germline. Trimming shortened V by 2 bases and J by 7 bases, and 5 bases separated the two germline ends. The CDR3 reads CASSERAEKLFF. CDR3 DNA sequence: TGTGCCAGCAGTGAAAGGGCTGAAAAACTGTTTTTT.